Described below is a single T cell receptor beta chain sequence and its context. No antigen is known for it. The input lacks base qualities; no much larger clone sits a single base away. TCRbeta CDR3 regions were amplified from genomic DNA using the immunoSEQ Assay, a bias-controlled multiplex PCR. In the original analysis: The number of nucleated cells in each sample was estimated from the amplification of reference gene primers within the assay. To quantify the absolute abundance of each unique TCRbeta CDR3 rearrangement, sequence reads were collapsed and filtered. Productive Simpson clonality was computed per sample as the square root of Simpson's diversity index over productive rearrangements. The source is immuneACCESS, and TCRdb retained only in-frame sequences with V and J called. Part of the clones is not carried over; for the studies checked, unresolved V genes explain less than half of this, and the remainder is unexplained. Clonal size and the V and J genes are those of that table, whereas D and trimming came from the DNA. Within this sample are 50,000 to 65,000 clones, with 83% of them counted one time only. The top ten clonotypes cover roughly 6.8% of the sample.

The collaborating institutions used their own protocols to collect whole blood in K2EDTA tubes. Collaborator samples were shipped for TCRbeta analysis as frozen whole blood, isolated PBMCs, or DNA extracted from either sample type. The germline V gene (reference sequence) gives CDR1 as SEHNR and CDR2 as FQNEAQ. V sheds 4 bases and J sheds 7 bases, leaving 10 bases between their ends. The CDR3 measures 12 amino acids from cysteine to phenylalanine. Only CDR3 DNA is held: 36 bases, read in frame from base 1. The data were obtained in a study of blood T cell repertoires in COVID-19 (dated by TCRdb to the early 2020s). Describing the broader study: The collaborator samples originated in the United States, Italy and Spain and spanned the acute and convalescent phases of COVID-19. Sample metadata almost always included a de-identified subject ID, COVID-19 status, age in years and sex. Samples were obtained from the ongoing ImmuneRACE study (first 160 participants) and from some 1,200 subjects provided by 6 global collaborators. The material from the prospective study consisted of cDNA or gDNA derived from T cells, B-cell-depleted T cells, or PBMCs. The dataset comprised deeply sampled blood TCRbeta repertoires from subjects exposed to, actively infected with, or recovered from COVID-19. HLA class I and class II types, where available, came from metadata supplied by the sample provider rather than from assay-based typing. A freely available public database, intended as a resource for researchers studying the immune response to SARS-CoV-2, is where the repertoires were released. Here is what the overall study found, with its caveats: The amount of clinical and demographic metadata varied by source and participant and was provided uncurated.

Material: peripheral blood. The rearrangement combines TRBV7-9 with TRBJ1-1, with the D gene uncertain. This sequence was found in a human donor in a cohort sampled during active COVID-19. DNA sequence: TGTGCCAGCAGCTCCCCGGGAGGTGAAGCTTTCTTT. This sequence encodes CASSSPGGEAFF.